A selection of T cell receptor beta chains follows, all from one sample in a study of blood T cell repertoires in COVID-19. TCRdb's copy holds only in-frame clones and misses some; the assay was immunoSEQ multiplex PCR. The sample comprises around 200,000 clones, 80% of which are singletons, and 5.5% to 7% rests with the top ten. The sequenced sample was peripheral blood. The receptors originated from an older woman with acute or convalescent COVID-19. The CDR3 runs from the conserved cysteine through the conserved F or W. A D gene is named only where the DNA matches it firmly. Clone size is shown for a subset of rows, as once, few, many or a class of expanded clone.

TRBD1,NA,TRBV27,TRBJ1-2,CASSTTGGVDGYTF,TGTGCCAGCAGTACCACAGGGGGAGTCGATGGCTACACCTTC
TRBD1,NA,TRBV5-1,TRBJ2-3,CASSLPATGGSTDTQYF,TGCGCCAGCAGCCTACCAGCGACAGGGGGGAGCACAGATACGCAGTATTTT
NA,once,TRBV5-1,TRBJ2-5,CASSLKFGGDTLETQYF,TGCGCCAGCAGCTTGAAATTTGGGGGGGACACTTTAGAGACCCAGTACTTC
TRBD2,few,TRBV28,TRBJ2-2,CATRKAGETNTGELFF,TGTGCCACCAGAAAAGCGGGAGAGACAAACACCGGGGAGCTGTTTTTT
TRBD1,NA,TRBV11-2,TRBJ1-2,CASSLGAGDRVLDGYTF,TGTGCCAGCAGCTTAGGGGCGGGGGACAGGGTGTTAGATGGCTACACCTTC
NA,NA,TRBV7-8,TRBJ1-2,CASSLVEGDYGYTF,TGTGCCAGCAGCTTAGTAGAGGGGGACTATGGCTACACCTTC
TRBD1,NA,TRBV6-5,TRBJ2-1,CASSYSITGAGNEQFF,TGTGCCAGCAGTTACTCGATCACAGGGGCAGGGAATGAGCAGTTCTTC
NA,once,TRBV7-5,TRBJ1-6,CVRRSRDNHNSPLHF,TGTGTCAGAAGGAGCCGGGACAACCATAATTCACCCCTCCACTTT
NA,NA,TRBV2,TRBJ1-3,CASRSRLQAGNTIYF,TGTGCCAGCAGGAGCCGGCTACAGGCTGGAAACACCATATATTTT
NA,NA,TRBV18,TRBJ2-7,CASSSSLGGPYEQYF,TGTGCCAGCTCATCCTCCTTGGGAGGTCCCTACGAGCAGTACTTC
TRBD2,once,TRBV19,TRBJ2-7,CASSILLAGTYEQYF,TGTGCCAGTAGTATCCTTCTAGCGGGAACCTACGAGCAGTACTTC
NA,NA,TRBV6-5,TRBJ2-3,CASRSSSSTDTQYF,TGTGCCAGCAGATCTAGTTCTAGCACAGATACGCAGTATTTT
TRBD2,once,TRBV9,TRBJ2-5,CASSAGLAGRQETQYF,TGTGCCAGCAGCGCCGGACTAGCGGGACGCCAAGAGACCCAGTACTTC
NA,NA,TRBV29-1,TRBJ1-1,CSVFDLNTEAFF,TGCAGCGTCTTCGACTTGAACACTGAAGCTTTCTTT
NA,many,TRBV3-1/TRBV3-2,TRBJ1-2,CASSLSRTALTGYTF,TGTGCCAGCAGCCTCTCCCGGACAGCCCTCACTGGCTACACCTTC
NA,NA,TRBV10-1,TRBJ2-1,CASSGGTRYNEQFF,TGCGCCAGCAGTGGCGGGACCCGCTATAATGAGCAGTTCTTC
TRBD1,NA,TRBV27,TRBJ2-1,CASRQTGGNEQFF,TGTGCCAGCAGACAAACAGGGGGCAATGAGCAGTTCTTC
NA,NA,TRBV30,TRBJ2-3,CAWIGGNTQYF,TGTGCCTGGATAGGAGGAAATACGCAGTATTTT
NA,NA,TRBV7-2,TRBJ2-4,CASSLEDLNIQYF,TGTGCCAGCAGCTTAGAGGACTTAAACATTCAGTACTTC
NA,NA,TRBV30,TRBJ1-1,CAWQGQYTEAFF,TGTGCCTGGCAAGGACAGTACACTGAAGCTTTCTTT
NA,NA,TRBV3-1/TRBV3-2,TRBJ1-1,CASSQGQLNTEAFF,TGTGCCAGCAGCCAAGGACAACTGAACACTGAAGCTTTCTTT
TRBD1,NA,TRBV15,TRBJ1-1,CATSRGGQGMNTEAFF,TGTGCCACCAGCAGGGGGGGACAGGGGATGAACACTGAAGCTTTCTTT
NA,NA,TRBV3-1/TRBV3-2,TRBJ1-6,CASSPRQGGESPLHF,TGTGCCAGCAGCCCCCGGCAGGGAGGGGAATCACCCCTCCACTTT
NA,NA,TRBV13,TRBJ2-5,CASSSSQETQYF,TGTGCCAGCAGCTCCTCGCAAGAGACCCAGTACTTC